The sequence of this TCR beta chain was determined in a study of T cells in Graves' hyperthyroidism and ophthalmopathy. Amplified regions were TCR beta CDR3 sequences from RNA transcripts. TCR CDR3 regions were first amplified by RT-PCR with HTBI primers. TCRdb used MiXCR to reprocess the multiplex PCR reads, holding one entry per CDR3 protein. Of roughly 700,000 distinct CDR3 sequences listed, 30% to 40% are singletons. This clonotype was detected many times. The CDR3 length is 13 residues. With 7 bases removed from V and 7 bases from J, the gap between germline ends came to 11 bases. The germline V gene encodes CDR1 SNHLY and CDR2 FYNNEI.

The chain joins TRBV2 to TRBJ1-6; D is unclear. Sequences were obtained from blood. This TCR derives from a woman between 35 and 50 years old with Graves' hyperthyroidism. CDR3 DNA sequence: TGTGCCAGCACGGTAGTGGGAAATTCACCCCTCCACTTT. It translates to CASTVVGNSPLHF.